The next 3 T cell receptor beta chains were all read from a single sample in a study of T cell responses to AZD1222 COVID-19 vaccine. TCRdb keeps only in-frame clones here, not all; method: immunoSEQ multiplex PCR. The sample yields under 150,000 clones, 80% to 90% seen once. Sequencing was performed on peripheral blood, taken 28 days after the second AZD1222 dose. All receptors come from an adult who received the AZD1222 COVID-19 vaccine.

The gene calls are TRBV5-1 and TRBJ2-7, with TRBD1 matching over 9 bases. This CDR3 has 14 residues. The junction had 6 bases not matched to a gene; V was cut back by 7 bases and J by 1 base. Per germline, CDR1 SGHRS and CDR2 YFSETQ. The CDR3 sequence: CASGRDRGSYEQYF. For the CDR3, the DNA is TGCGCCAGCGGCCGAGACAGGGGGTCCTACGAGCAGTACTTC. The whole variable domain, filled in from reference TRBV5-1 and TRBJ2-7, reads KAGVTQTPRYLIKTRGQQVTLSCSPISGHRSVSWYQQTPGQGLQFLFEYFSETQRNKGNFPGRFSGRQFSNSRSEMNVSTLELGDSALYLCASGRDRGSYEQYFGPGTRLTVT.

This clone is a singleton in its sample. The chain recombines TRBV11-2 with TRBJ2-5, with D possibly called TRBD1 or TRBD2 (5 bases each). CDR1 is SGHAT, CDR2 FQNNGV, per germline. The CDR3 covers 15 residues. V gave up 2 bases and J gave up 3 bases, with 13 bases separating them. Written as DNA, the CDR3 is TGTGCCAGCAGCTTAAGGCTGGGGACCAAAGAGACCCAGTACTTC. Translated: CASSLRLGTKETQYF. The full variable domain, rest sourced from reference TRBV11-2 and TRBJ2-5, is EAGVAQSPRYKIIEKRQSVAFWCNPISGHATLYWYQQILGQGPKLLIQFQNNGVVDDSQLPKDRFSAERLKGVDSTLKIQPAKLEDSAVYLCASSLRLGTKETQYFGPGTRLLVL.

This clone occurred once. The V call is TRBV12-3 or TRBV12-4, the J call TRBJ2-3, with D unresolved. Trimming took 5 bases from V and 0 from J, leaving 3 bases between them. CDR3 length: 12 amino acids. The CDR3 sequence is CASSLSTDTQYF. The CDR3 DNA sequence: TGTGCCAGCAGTCTTAGCACAGATACGCAGTATTTT.